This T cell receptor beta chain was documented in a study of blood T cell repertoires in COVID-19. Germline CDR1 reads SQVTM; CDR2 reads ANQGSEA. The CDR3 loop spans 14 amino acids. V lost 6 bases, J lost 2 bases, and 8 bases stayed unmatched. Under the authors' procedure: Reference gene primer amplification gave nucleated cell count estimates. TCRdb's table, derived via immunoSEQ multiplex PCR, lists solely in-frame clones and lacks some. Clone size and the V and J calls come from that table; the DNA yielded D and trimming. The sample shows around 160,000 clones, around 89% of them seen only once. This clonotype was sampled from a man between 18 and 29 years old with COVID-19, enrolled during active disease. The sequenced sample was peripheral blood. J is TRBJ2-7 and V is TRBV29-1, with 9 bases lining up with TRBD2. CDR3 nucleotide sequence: TGCAGCGTATTTCGTAGCGGGAGCCCCTACGAGCAGTACTTC. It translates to CSVFRSGSPYEQYF.